The 25 T cell receptor beta chains presented below share a single source sample, sequenced in a study of CD8+ T cells in alopecia areata. Regarding treatment: oral pan-JAK inhibitor, 5-10 mg twice daily. cDNA reverse transcribed from extracted RNA served as the sequencing template. The method was immunoSEQ multiplex PCR; TCRdb's version includes in-frame clones alone and lacks a portion of them. The sample has approximately 43,000 clones, less than 70% seen once; the top ten hold 20% to 25%. Sequenced here: CD8+ T cells sorted from blood, sampled at week 4, from a patient treated with tofacitinib. These receptor sequences come from a human donor with alopecia areata.

This sequence joins TRBV30 and TRBJ2-2; the D is unclear. Per germline, CDR1 GTSNPN and CDR2 SVGIG (reference sequence). The CDR3 runs 13 residues. V was clipped by 1 base and J by 0 bases, with 3 bases between them. CDR3 sequence reads: CAWSETNTGELFF. In DNA form, the CDR3 reads TGTGCCTGGAGTGAAACGAACACCGGGGAGCTGTTTTTT.

The chain joins TRBV9 to TRBJ1-2, with 9 bases lining up with TRBD1. CDR1 is SGDLS, CDR2 YYNGEE, per germline. This CDR3 is built from 16 residues. The trim removed 4 bases at V and 0 bases at J, leaving 7 bases unmatched. The CDR3 is CASSPPGQGTNYGYTF. CDR3 nucleotides: TGTGCCAGCAGCCCTCCCGGACAGGGGACTAACTATGGCTACACCTTC.

V and J are TRBV13 and TRBJ2-7, with D possibly TRBD2 on 7 matching bases. The CDR3 covers 14 residues. V was pared by 6 bases and J by 4 bases, with 16 bases between. CDR1 and CDR2 from the germline V gene are PRHDT and FYEKMQ (reference sequence). CDR3 loop: CASSGGDTLYEQYF. The CDR3 DNA is TGTGCCAGCAGTGGGGGGGACACTCTTTACGAGCAGTACTTC.

In nucleotides, the CDR3 is TGCGCCAGCAGCCAAGATGTCGGGCCAAGATACGAGCAGTACTTC. This sequence encodes CASSQDVGPRYEQYF. This chain uses TRBV4-3 with TRBJ2-7; D uncertain. This CDR3 has 15 amino acids. In germline, CDR1 is LGHNA, CDR2 YSLEER. Trimming stripped 0 bases from V and 4 bases from J, with 13 bases between.

The CDR3 region is CASSRDPASFTDTQYF. The CDR3, as DNA: TGCGCCAGCAGCCGAGATCCAGCCTCTTTCACAGATACGCAGTATTTT. The chain recombines TRBV4-1 with TRBJ2-3, with D unclear. Looked up from germline, CDR1 is MGHRA and CDR2 is YSYEKL. The CDR3 runs 16 residues. V shed 4 bases and J shed 2 bases, with 16 bases lying between them.

The rearrangement uses TRBV4-3 and TRBJ2-1; possibly TRBD1 for D (5 bases). This CDR3 spans 16 amino acids. The V gene lost 1 base and the J gene lost 4 bases, with 14 bases spanning the gap. Germline lookup yields CDR1 LGHNA and CDR2 YSLEER. CDR3 residues: CASSQVAGQGYNEQFF. DNA for the CDR3: TGCGCCAGCAGCCAAGTAGCTGGGCAGGGATACAATGAGCAGTTCTTC.

This chain links TRBV9 with TRBJ1-6; the D is unclear. The CDR3 has 14 residues. CDR1 SGDLS and CDR2 YYNGEE come from the germline V gene. V lost 7 bases to trimming and J lost 7 bases, with 15 bases between them. The CDR3 nucleotides are TGTGCCAGCGGAGAGGGCAGTTCGAATTCACCCCTCCACTTT. It codes for CASGEGSSNSPLHF.

The genes are TRBV7-2 and TRBJ1-5; TRBD1 agrees at 12 bases. Germline V gene lookup returns CDR1 SGHTA and CDR2 FQGNSA. The CDR3 spans 18 residues. The V and J ends lost 5 bases and 4 bases, in that order; junction bases with no gene match: 12. The chain's CDR3 is CASSPGPGQGARNQPQHF. The CDR3 nucleotides are TGTGCCAGCAGCCCTGGGCCGGGACAGGGGGCCCGAAATCAGCCCCAGCATTTT.

The chain combines TRBV29-1 with TRBJ1-2, with D possibly matching TRBD1 (6 bases). Trimming left V 3 bases short and J 8 bases short, with 13 bases between. CDR3 length: 12 amino acids. Germline CDR1 is SQVTM and CDR2 is ANQGSEA. For the CDR3, the DNA is TGCAGCGTTGATTTGGGGGCGCAGGGCTACACCTTC. As protein: CSVDLGAQGYTF.

This chain uses TRBV29-1 with TRBJ2-6; D unresolved. The CDR3 totals 12 residues. Germline-derived CDR1 and CDR2 are SQVTM and ANQGSEA. Trimming removed 4 bases from V and 1 base from J, with 2 bases in between. CDR3 bases: TGCAGCGTTGTTTCTGGGGCCAACGTCCTGACTTTC. This gives the protein CSVVSGANVLTF. The full variable domain, with the rest looked up from reference TRBV29-1 and TRBJ2-6, is SAVISQKPSRDICQRGTSLTIQCQVDSQVTMMFWYRQQPGQSLTLIATANQGSEATYESGFVIDKFPISRPNLTFSTLTVSNMSPEDSSIYLCSVVSGANVLTFGAGSRLTVL.

The chain combines TRBV15 with TRBJ1-5; perhaps TRBD1 as D (5 bases). The CDR3 extends over 16 amino acids. V lost 3 bases, J lost 3 bases, and 15 bases lay in between. The germline CDR1 and CDR2 sequences are LNHNV and YYDKDF (reference sequence). The CDR3 reads CATSSLGTDYNQPQHF. DNA of the CDR3: TGTGCCACCAGCAGCCTGGGGACGGATTACAATCAGCCCCAGCATTTT.

This clone appeared once. This sequence joins TRBV4-3 and TRBJ2-7; 9 bases agree with TRBD2. The V gene end was trimmed by 0 bases and the J gene end by 4 bases; junction bases not matched to a gene: 4. The V gene's germline CDR1 is LGHNA and CDR2 YSLEER. The CDR3 runs 15 residues. CDR3: CASSQDRGGVYEQYF. The CDR3 nucleotides are TGCGCCAGCAGCCAAGATCGCGGGGGGGTTTACGAGCAGTACTTC.

V usage is TRBV7-3 and J usage is TRBJ1-2; D may be TRBD1 (6 bases). V shed 5 bases and J shed 0 bases, with 13 bases lying between them. CDR3 size: 15 residues. Germline lookup yields CDR1 SGHTA and CDR2 FQGTGA. CDR3 coding DNA: TGTGCCAGCAGCACAGGGCCTCCCACTAACTATGGCTACACCTTC. This gives the protein CASSTGPPTNYGYTF.

The chain employs TRBV7-2 and TRBJ2-6, with 9 bases identical to TRBD2. Germline CDR1 reads SGHTA; CDR2 reads FQGNSA. The CDR3 loop spans 15 amino acids. J lost 1 base, V lost 11 bases, and 6 bases had no gene match. CDR3 nucleotide sequence: TGTGCCCAAGCGGGGGGTGTATCTGGGGCCAACGTCCTGACTTTC. It yields the protein CAQAGGVSGANVLTF. The full variable domain, its missing parts supplied by reference TRBV7-2 and TRBJ2-6, is GAGVSQSPSNKVTEKGKDVELRCDPISGHTALYWYRQSLGQGLEFLIYFQGNSAPDKSGLPSDRFSAERTGGSVSTLTIQRTQQEDSAVYLCAQAGGVSGANVLTFGAGSRLTVL.

This chain connects TRBV19 to TRBJ2-7; TRBD1 might be the D (6 bases). The V gene lost 3 bases and the J gene lost 5 bases, with 11 bases spanning the gap. Germline CDR1 LNHDA, CDR2 SQIVND (reference sequence). The CDR3 runs to 13 residues. In DNA, the CDR3 is TGTGCCAGTAGTATTCAAGGGGGTGACGAGCAGTACTTC. This gives the protein CASSIQGGDEQYF.

V and J are TRBV29-1 and TRBJ2-5; no clear D gene. Germline CDR1 reads SQVTM; CDR2 reads ANQGSEA. Trimming took 3 bases from V and 2 from J, leaving 10 bases between them. The CDR3 extends over 13 amino acids. In DNA form, the CDR3 reads TGCAGCGTTGAGGGTGGAGATCAAGAGACCCAGTACTTC. It encodes CSVEGGDQETQYF.

The chain has TRBV5-1 and TRBJ2-7; D gene uncertain. This CDR3 has 11 amino acids. V was clipped by 3 bases and J by 1 base, with 2 bases between them. CDR1 is SGHRS and CDR2 is YFSETQ in the germline V gene. The CDR3 nucleotides are TGCGCCAGCAGCTCGTCCTACGAGCAGTACTTC. Amino acid sequence: CASSSSYEQYF.

A few counts support this clone. This rearrangement joins TRBV19 to TRBJ2-3; 9 bases match TRBD2. V was pared by 6 bases and J by 2 bases, with 3 bases of the junction left unmatched. The CDR3 is 14 amino acids. Germline V CDR1 and CDR2: LNHDA, SQIVND (reference sequence). The CDR3 coding sequence is TGTGCCAGTAGCCTAGCGGGGTCCACAGATACGCAGTATTTT. Translating it yields CASSLAGSTDTQYF.

This chain connects TRBV4-3 to TRBJ1-2, with D uncertain. V was pared by 0 bases and J by 6 bases, with 14 bases between. Germline CDR1 reads LGHNA; CDR2 reads YSLEER. This CDR3 region has 15 residues. The CDR3 DNA reads TGCGCCAGCAGCCAAGAGCGGGTGGAATGGGATGGCTACACCTTC. This translates into CASSQERVEWDGYTF.

The chain recombines TRBV13 with TRBJ2-1, with D possibly being TRBD2 (6 bases). Trimming cost V 6 bases and J 10 bases, with 13 bases left between them. Germline V lookup: CDR1 PRHDT, CDR2 FYEKMQ (reference sequence). The CDR3 has 12 residues. CDR3 region: CASRRPSGEQFF. The CDR3 region has the DNA TGTGCCAGCAGACGACCCAGCGGGGAGCAGTTCTTC.

The chain carries TRBV19 and TRBJ2-1, with unresolved D. The CDR3 is 15 residues long. V was trimmed by 3 bases and J by 0 bases, leaving 9 bases between them. CDR1 and CDR2 (germline): LNHDA, SQIVND (reference sequence). Written as DNA, the CDR3 is TGTGCCAGTAGTATCTTAGGTAGCTCCTACAATGAGCAGTTCTTC. Translating it yields CASSILGSSYNEQFF.

This chain joins TRBV27 and TRBJ2-7; TRBD1 matches at 10 bases. V was clipped by 5 bases and J by 7 bases; unmatched bases: 14. CDR1 and CDR2 from the germline V gene are MNHEY and SMNVEV (reference sequence). CDR3 size: 16 residues. The CDR3 spells CASSNPLDRGREEQYF. The CDR3 region has the DNA TGTGCCAGCAGTAACCCCCTGGACAGGGGGAGAGAAGAGCAGTACTTC.

This chain links TRBV23-1 with TRBJ1-2; no firm D call. TRBV23-1 is labeled an ORF, and its function is uncertain. Deletions cut 6 bases from V and 3 bases from J, with 20 bases between. The CDR3 loop spans 16 amino acids. The CDR3 region is CASSQVSLATDYGYTF. The CDR3 nucleotides read TGCGCCAGCAGCCAAGTTTCGCTAGCCACAGACTATGGCTACACCTTC.

The chain links TRBV7-6 to TRBJ1-4; the D gene is possibly TRBD1 (6 bases). Germline values: CDR1 SGHVS, CDR2 FNYEAQ. Deletions cut 4 bases from V and 12 bases from J, with 18 bases between. The length of the CDR3 is 14 residues. The DNA of the CDR3 is TGTGCCAGCAGCTCCCGGGACAACCGCGCGGAACTGTTTTTT. This translates into CASSSRDNRAELFF.

V gene TRBV29-1 combines with J gene TRBJ1-2, with D unclear. Germline CDR1 is SQVTM and CDR2 is ANQGSEA. This CDR3 has 14 residues. V was clipped by 1 base and J by 4 bases, with 13 bases between them. The CDR3 region is CSVEAIGRLYGYTF. The CDR3 DNA reads as TGCAGCGTTGAAGCAATCGGGAGGCTCTATGGCTACACCTTC.